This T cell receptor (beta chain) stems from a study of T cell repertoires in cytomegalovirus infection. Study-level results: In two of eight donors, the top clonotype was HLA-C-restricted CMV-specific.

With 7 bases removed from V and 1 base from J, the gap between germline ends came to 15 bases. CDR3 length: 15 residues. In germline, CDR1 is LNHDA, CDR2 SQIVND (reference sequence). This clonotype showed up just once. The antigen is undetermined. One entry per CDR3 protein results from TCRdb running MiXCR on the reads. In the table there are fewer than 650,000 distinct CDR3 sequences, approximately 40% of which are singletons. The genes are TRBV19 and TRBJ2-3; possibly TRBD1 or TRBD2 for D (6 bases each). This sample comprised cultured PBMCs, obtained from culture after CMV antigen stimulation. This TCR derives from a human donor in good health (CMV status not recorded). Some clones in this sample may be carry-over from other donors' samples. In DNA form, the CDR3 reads TGTGCCAGTATCAAACAGGGAGGAGGCACAGATACGCAGTATTTT. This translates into CASIKQGGGTDTQYF.